This T cell receptor (beta chain) appears in the sequencing data of a study of technical replicates of blood from four donors. Assay used: immunoSEQ multiplex PCR; TCRdb lists only in-frame clones, some missing. The repertoire holds tens of thousands of clones, with about 91% as singletons. V was cut by 3 bases and J by 2 bases, with 11 bases left in between. The CDR3 has 14 amino acids. Germline loops: CDR1 SGDLS, CDR2 YYNGEE. The material sequenced was T cells isolated from PBMCs. The sequence derives from a human donor in good health. The V and J genes are TRBV9 and TRBJ1-2; the D gene is possibly TRBD1 (6 bases). CDR3 DNA sequence: TGTGCCAGCAGCGATCCTACAGGGAACTATGGCTACACCTTC. Its protein product is CASSDPTGNYGYTF.